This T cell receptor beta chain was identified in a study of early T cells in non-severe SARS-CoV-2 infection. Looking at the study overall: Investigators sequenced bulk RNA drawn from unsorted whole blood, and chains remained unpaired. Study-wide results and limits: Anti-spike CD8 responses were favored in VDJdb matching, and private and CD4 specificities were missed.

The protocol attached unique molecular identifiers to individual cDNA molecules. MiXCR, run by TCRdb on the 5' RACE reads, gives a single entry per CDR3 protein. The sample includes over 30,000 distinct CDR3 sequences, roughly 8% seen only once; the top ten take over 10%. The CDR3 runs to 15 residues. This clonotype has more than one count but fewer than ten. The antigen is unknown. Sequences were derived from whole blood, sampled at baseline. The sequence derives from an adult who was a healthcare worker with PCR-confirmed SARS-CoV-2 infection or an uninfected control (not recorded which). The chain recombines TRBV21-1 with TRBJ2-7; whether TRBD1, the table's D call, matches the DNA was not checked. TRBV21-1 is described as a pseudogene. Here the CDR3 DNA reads TGTGCCAGCACCCCTAGGGGGGTGGGTGTATACGAGCAGTACTTC. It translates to CASTPRGVGVYEQYF.